This TCR beta chain was sequenced during a study of T-cell reconstitution after alpha-beta-depleted transplantation in children. The V gene end was trimmed by 3 bases and the J gene end by 1 base; junction bases not matched to a gene: 4. The germline gives CDR1 MDHEN, CDR2 SYDVKM. The CDR3 is 15 amino acids. Preparation of the TCRbeta library used unique molecular identifiers. MiXCR, run by TCRdb on the PCR reads, gives a single entry per CDR3 protein. In the table there are under 450,000 distinct CDR3 sequences, 10% to 15% of which are singletons. The sequences come from PBMCs, collected from the stem cell graft. The TCR originated in a human donor who donated a stem cell graft to a child with Fanconi anemia. This chain uses TRBV28 with TRBJ2-3; TRBD2 matches 7 bases. The CDR3 region has the DNA TGTGCCAGCAGTTTCCAGGCGGGGGGCACAGATACGCAGTATTTT. Translating it yields CASSFQAGGTDTQYF.